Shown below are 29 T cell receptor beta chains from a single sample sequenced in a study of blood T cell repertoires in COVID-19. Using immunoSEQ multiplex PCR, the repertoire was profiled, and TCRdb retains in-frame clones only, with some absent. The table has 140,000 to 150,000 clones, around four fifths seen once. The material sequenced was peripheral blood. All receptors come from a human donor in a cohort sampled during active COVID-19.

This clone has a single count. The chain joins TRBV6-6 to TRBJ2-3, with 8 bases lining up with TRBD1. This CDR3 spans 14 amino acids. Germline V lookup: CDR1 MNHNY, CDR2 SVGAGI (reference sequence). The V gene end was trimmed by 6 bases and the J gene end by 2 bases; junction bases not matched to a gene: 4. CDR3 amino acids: CASSRDRNTDTQYF. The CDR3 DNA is TGTGCCAGCAGCCGGGACAGGAACACAGATACGCAGTATTTT.

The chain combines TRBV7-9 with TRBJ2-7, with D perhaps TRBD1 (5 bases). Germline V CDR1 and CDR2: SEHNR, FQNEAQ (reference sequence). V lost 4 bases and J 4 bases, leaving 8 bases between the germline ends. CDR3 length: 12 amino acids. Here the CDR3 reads CASSSDIYEQYV. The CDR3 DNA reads TGTGCCAGCAGCTCGGACATATACGAGCAGTACGTC.

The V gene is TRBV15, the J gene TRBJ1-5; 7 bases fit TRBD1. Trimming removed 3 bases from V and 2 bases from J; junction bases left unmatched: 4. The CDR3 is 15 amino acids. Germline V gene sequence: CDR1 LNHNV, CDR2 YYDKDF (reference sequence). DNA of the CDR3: TGTGCCACCAGCAGGGATGGACAGGGCAATCAGCCCCAGCATTTT. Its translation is CATSRDGQGNQPQHF.

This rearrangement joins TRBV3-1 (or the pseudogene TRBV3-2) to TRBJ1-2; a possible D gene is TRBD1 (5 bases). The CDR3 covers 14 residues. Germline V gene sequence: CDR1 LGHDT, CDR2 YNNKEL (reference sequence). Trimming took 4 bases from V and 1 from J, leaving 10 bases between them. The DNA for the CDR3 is TGTGCCAGCAGCCCACCCAGGGATAACTATGGCTACACCTTC. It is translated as CASSPPRDNYGYTF.

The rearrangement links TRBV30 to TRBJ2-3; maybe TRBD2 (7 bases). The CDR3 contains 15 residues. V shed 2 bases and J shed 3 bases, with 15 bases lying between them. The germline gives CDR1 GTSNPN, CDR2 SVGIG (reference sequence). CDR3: CAWSKGRGRTDTQYF. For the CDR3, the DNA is TGTGCCTGGAGTAAGGGGCGGGGGCGAACAGATACGCAGTATTTT.

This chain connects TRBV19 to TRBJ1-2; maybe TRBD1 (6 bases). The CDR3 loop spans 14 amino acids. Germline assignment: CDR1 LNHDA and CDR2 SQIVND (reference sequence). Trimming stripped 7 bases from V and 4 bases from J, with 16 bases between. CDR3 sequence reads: CASTPGGLGYGYTF. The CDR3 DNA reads TGTGCCAGTACACCGGGGGGGCTAGGCTATGGCTACACCTTC.

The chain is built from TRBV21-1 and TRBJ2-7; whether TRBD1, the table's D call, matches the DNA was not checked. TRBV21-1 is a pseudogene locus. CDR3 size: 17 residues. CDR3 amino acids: CASSKVAKDRGDYEQYF. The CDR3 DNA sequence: TGTGCCAGCAGCAAAGTGGCCAAGGACAGGGGAGACTACGAGCAGTACTTC.

Written as DNA, the CDR3 is TGCGCCAGCAGCTTATACAGGGGTCGCGGGGAGCTGTTTTTT. It translates to CASSLYRGRGELFF. The V and J genes are TRBV5-1 and TRBJ2-2; TRBD1 matches at 7 bases. Germline CDR1 and CDR2: SGHRS and YFSETQ. This CDR3 is built from 14 residues. V gave up 2 bases and J gave up 7 bases; unmatched junction bases: 5.

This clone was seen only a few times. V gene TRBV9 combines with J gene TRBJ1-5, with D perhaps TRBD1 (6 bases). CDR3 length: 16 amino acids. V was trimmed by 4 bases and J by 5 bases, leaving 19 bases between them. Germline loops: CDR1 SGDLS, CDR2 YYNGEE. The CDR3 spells CASSTRQEREDQPQHF. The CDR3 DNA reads TGTGCCAGCAGCACCCGACAGGAAAGAGAGGATCAGCCCCAGCATTTT.

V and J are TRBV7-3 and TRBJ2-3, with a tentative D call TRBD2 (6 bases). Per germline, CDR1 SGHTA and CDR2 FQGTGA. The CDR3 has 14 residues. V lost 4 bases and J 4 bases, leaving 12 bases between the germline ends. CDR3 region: CASSSHGGADTQYF. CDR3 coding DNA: TGTGCCAGCAGCTCACACGGGGGTGCAGATACGCAGTATTTT.

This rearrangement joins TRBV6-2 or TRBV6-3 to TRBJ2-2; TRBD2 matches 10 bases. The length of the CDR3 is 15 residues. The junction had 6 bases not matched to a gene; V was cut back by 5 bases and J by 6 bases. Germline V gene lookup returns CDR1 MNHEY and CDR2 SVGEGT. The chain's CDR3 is CASSPGTSDSGELFF. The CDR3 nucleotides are TGTGCCAGCAGTCCCGGGACTAGCGACTCCGGGGAGCTGTTTTTT.

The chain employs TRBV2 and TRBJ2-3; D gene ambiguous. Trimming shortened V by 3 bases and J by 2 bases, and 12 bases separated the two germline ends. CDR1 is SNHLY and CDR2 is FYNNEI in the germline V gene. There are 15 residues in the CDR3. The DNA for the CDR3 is TGTGCCAGCAGTGATTCTCGACTTTTCACAGATACGCAGTATTTT. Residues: CASSDSRLFTDTQYF.

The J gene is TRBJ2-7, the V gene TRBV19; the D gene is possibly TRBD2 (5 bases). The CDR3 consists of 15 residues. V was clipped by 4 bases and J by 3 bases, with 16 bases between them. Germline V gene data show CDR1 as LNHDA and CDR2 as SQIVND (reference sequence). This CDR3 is CASSTQGGALYEQYF. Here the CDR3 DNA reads TGTGCCAGTAGTACCCAAGGAGGCGCCCTCTACGAGCAGTACTTC.

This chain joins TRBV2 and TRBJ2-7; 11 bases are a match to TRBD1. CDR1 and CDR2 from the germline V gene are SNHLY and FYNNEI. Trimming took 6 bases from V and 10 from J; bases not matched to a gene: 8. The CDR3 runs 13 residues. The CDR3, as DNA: TGTGCCAGCAGGGGGACAGGGGGGGCGCAACAGTACGTC. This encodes CASRGTGGAQQYV.

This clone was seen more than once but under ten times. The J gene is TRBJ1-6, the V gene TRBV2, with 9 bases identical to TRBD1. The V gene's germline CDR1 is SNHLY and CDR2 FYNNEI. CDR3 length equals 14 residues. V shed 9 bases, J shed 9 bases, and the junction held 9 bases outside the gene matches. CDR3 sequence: CASYTGTGSSPLHF. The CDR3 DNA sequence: TGTGCCAGTTACACCGGGACAGGGAGTTCACCCCTCCACTTT.

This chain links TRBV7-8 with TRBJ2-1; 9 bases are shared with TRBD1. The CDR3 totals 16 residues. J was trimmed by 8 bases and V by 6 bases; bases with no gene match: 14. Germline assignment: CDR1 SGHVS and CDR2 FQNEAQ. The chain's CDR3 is CASRGGGTGKDDEQFF. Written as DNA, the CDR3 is TGTGCCAGCAGAGGGGGGGGGACAGGGAAGGACGATGAGCAGTTCTTC.

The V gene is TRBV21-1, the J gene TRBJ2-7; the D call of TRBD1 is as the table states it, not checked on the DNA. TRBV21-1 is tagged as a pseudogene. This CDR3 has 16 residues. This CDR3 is CASSKTGPGRRRGVYV. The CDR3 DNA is TGTGCCAGCAGCAAAACGGGCCCGGGGCGTCGCAGGGGCGTTTACGTC.

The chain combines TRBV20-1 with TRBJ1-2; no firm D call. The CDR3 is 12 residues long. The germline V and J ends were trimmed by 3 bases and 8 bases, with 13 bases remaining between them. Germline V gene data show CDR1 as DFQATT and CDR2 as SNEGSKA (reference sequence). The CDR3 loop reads CSASHGDGGYTF. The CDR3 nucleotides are TGCAGTGCTAGTCACGGGGATGGAGGCTACACCTTC.

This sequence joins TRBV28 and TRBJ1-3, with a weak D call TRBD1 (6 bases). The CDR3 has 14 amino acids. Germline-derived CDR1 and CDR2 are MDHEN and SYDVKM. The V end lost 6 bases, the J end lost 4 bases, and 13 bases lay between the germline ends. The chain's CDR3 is CASRPTGSGNTIYF. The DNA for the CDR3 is TGTGCCAGCAGACCCACAGGGTCAGGAAACACCATATATTTT.

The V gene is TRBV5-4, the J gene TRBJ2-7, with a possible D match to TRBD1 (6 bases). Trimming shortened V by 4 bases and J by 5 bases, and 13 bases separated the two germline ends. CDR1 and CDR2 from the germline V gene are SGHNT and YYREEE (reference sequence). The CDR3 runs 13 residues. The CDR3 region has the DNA TGTGCCAGCAGCGGGGGACAATCCCACGAGCAGTACTTC. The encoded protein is CASSGGQSHEQYF.

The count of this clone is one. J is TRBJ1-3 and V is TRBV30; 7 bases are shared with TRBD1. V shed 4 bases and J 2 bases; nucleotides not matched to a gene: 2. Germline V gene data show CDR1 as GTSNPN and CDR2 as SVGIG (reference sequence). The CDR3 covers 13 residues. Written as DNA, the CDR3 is TGTGCCTGGACCACAGGGGCTGGAAACACCATATATTTT. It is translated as CAWTTGAGNTIYF.

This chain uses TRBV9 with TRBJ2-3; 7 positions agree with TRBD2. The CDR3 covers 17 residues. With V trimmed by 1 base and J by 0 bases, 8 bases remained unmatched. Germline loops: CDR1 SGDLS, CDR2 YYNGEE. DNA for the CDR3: TGTGCCAGCAGCGTACTAGGGGCGGGGGTTAGCACAGATACGCAGTATTTT. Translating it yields CASSVLGAGVSTDTQYF.

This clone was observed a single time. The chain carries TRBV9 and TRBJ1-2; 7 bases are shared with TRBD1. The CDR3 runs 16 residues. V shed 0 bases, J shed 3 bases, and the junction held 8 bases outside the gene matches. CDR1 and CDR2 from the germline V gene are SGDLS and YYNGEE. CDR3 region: CASSVGGGAEDYGYTF. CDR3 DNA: TGTGCCAGCAGCGTAGGAGGGGGCGCCGAGGACTATGGCTACACCTTC.

In DNA, the CDR3 is TGTGCCAGCAGTGACCTTCTCGAGCAGTACGTC. Amino acids: CASSDLLEQYV. V is TRBV6-4 and J is TRBJ2-7, with D unclear. V lost 2 bases and J 6 bases, leaving 5 bases between the germline ends. The CDR3 consists of 11 residues. Germline CDR1 reads MRHNA; CDR2 reads SNTAGT.

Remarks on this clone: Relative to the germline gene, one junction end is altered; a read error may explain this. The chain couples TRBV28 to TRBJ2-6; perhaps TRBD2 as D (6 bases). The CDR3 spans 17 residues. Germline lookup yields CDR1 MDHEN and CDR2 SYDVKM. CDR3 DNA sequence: TGTGCCAGCAGTTTATTGCCGGGAGACTCTGTGGCCAACGTCCTGACTTTC. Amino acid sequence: CASSLLPGDSVANVLTF.

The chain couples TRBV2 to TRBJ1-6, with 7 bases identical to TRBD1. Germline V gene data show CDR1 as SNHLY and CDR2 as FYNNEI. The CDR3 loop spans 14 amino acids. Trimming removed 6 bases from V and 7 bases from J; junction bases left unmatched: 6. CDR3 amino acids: CASRYRGANSPLHF. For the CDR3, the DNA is TGTGCCAGCAGATACAGGGGCGCGAATTCACCCCTCCACTTT.

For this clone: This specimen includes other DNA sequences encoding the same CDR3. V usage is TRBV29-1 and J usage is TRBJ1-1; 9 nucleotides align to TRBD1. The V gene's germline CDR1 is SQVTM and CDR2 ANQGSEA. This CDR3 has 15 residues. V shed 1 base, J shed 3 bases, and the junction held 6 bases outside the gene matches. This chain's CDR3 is CSVEAGQGKYTEAFF. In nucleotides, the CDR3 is TGCAGCGTTGAAGCGGGACAGGGAAAGTACACTGAAGCTTTCTTT.

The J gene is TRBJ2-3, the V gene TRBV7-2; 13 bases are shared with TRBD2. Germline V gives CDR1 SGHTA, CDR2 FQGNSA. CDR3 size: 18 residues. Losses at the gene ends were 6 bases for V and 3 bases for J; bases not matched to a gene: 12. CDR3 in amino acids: CASSRTSGGPLGTDTQYF. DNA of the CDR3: TGTGCCAGCAGTCGGACTAGCGGGGGCCCCCTTGGGACAGATACGCAGTATTTT.

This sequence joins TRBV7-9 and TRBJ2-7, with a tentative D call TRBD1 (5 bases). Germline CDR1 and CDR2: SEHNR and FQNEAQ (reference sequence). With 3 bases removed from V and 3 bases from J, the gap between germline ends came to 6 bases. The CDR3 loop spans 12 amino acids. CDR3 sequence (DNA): TGTGCCAGCAGCTTGACAGACTACGAGCAGTACTTC. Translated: CASSLTDYEQYF. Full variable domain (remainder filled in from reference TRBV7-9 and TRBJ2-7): DTGVSQNPRHKITKRGQNVTFRCDPISEHNRLYWYRQTLGQGPEFLTYFQNEAQLEKSRLLSDRFSAERPKGSFSTLEIQRTEQGDSAMYLCASSLTDYEQYFGPGTRLTVT.